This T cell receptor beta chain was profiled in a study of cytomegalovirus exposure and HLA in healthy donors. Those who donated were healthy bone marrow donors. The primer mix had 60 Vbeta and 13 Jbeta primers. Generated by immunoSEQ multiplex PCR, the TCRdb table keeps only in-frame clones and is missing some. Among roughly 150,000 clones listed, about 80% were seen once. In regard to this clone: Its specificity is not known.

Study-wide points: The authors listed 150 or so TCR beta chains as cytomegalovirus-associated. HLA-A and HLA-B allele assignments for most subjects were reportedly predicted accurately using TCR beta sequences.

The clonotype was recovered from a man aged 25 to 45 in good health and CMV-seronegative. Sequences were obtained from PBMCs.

CDR3: CASRRGSAAPQHF. In DNA, the CDR3 is TGTGCCAGCAGGAGGGGGAGTGCGGCGCCCCAGCATTTT. The chain uses TRBV6-5 and TRBJ1-5; a possible D gene is TRBD1 (6 bases). From germline, CDR1 is MNHEY and CDR2 SVGAGI. The V gene lost 6 bases and the J gene lost 9 bases, with 15 bases spanning the gap. This CDR3 contains 13 residues.